The sequence of this TCR beta chain was determined in a study of human T cells and chemical hapten exposure. Study-wide results and limits: Relative to controls, expanded TCRs formed significantly more large CDR3 similarity clusters.

As for time point: patch test 2, 6 weeks after DPC sensitization. Treatment indicated: therapeutic diphenylcyclopropenone sensitization with weekly scalp DPC. Ahead of applying each patch test, blood was sampled. Unfractionated whole blood was the source of the extracted total RNA. Original methodology: Sample TCR totals centred on a median of approximately 96,000, ranging roughly 20,000 to 750,000. TCRdb reanalysed the RACE reads using MiXCR and keeps one entry per CDR3 protein. What appears here as the V and J calls and clone size reflects TCRdb's work, not the paper's. This sample yields tens of thousands of distinct CDR3 sequences, of which 7.5% to 10% are seen a single time; roughly 7.1% belongs to the top ten. This clonotype qualifies as medium-sized. Its specificity is unknown. V lost 2 bases to trimming and J lost 4 bases, with 11 bases between them. This CDR3 contains 14 residues. The germline V gene has CDR1 WSHSY and CDR2 SAAADI.

This material consisted of whole blood, taken in connection with sensitization to the hapten diphenylcyclopropenone (DPC). V usage is TRBV10-2 and J usage is TRBJ1-2; D may be TRBD1 (6 bases). This TCR derives from a man aged 25 to 40 with alopecia areata. Some clones in this sample may be carry-over from other donors' samples. The CDR3 loop reads CASSEAGEFYGYTF. The CDR3 region has the DNA TGCGCCAGCAGTGAGGCAGGGGAGTTCTATGGCTACACCTTC.